This T cell receptor beta chain was obtained from a study of T cell responses to AZD1222 COVID-19 vaccine. Data came from immunoSEQ multiplex PCR; TCRdb stores just in-frame clones and leaves some out. The sample consists of 35,000 to 55,000 clones, more than 80% of them appearing once. CDR3 length equals 15 residues. The ends were cut back, 5 bases at V and 5 bases at J, with 15 bases in the middle. From germline, CDR1 is SGHVS and CDR2 FQNEAQ. V gene TRBV7-8 combines with J gene TRBJ2-2; tentatively, D is TRBD2 (5 bases). The sample was peripheral blood, taken on day 0 of AZD1222 vaccination. The receptor's source is an adult in good health. The CDR3 region has the DNA TGTGCCAGCAGCGAGGGTCTAACGGGGACCGGGGAGCTGTTTTTT. Its protein is CASSEGLTGTGELFF.